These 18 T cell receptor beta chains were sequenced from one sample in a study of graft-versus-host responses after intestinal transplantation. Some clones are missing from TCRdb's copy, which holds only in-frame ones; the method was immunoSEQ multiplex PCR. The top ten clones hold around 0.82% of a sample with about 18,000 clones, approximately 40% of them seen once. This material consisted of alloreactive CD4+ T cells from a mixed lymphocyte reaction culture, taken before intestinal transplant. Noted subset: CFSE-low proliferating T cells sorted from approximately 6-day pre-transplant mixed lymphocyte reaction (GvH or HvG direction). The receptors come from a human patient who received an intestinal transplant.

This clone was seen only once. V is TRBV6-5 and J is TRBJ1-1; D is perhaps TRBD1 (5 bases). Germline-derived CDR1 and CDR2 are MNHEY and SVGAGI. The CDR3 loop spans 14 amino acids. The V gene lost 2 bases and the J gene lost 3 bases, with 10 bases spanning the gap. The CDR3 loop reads CASSYLGEYTEAFF. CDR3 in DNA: TGTGCCAGCAGTTACCTAGGGGAGTACACTGAAGCTTTCTTT.

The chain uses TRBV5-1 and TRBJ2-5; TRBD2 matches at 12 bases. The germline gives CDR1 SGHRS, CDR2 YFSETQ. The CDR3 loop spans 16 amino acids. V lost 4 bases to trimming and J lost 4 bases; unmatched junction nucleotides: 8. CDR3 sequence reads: CASSPRTSGVGETQYF. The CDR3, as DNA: TGCGCCAGCAGCCCGAGGACTAGCGGGGTTGGAGAGACCCAGTACTTC.

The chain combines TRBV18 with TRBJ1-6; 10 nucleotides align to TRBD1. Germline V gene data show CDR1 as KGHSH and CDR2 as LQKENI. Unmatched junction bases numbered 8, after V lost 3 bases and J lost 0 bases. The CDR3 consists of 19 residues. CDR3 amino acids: CASSPAWTGGSSYNSPLHF. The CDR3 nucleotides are TGTGCCAGCTCACCCGCCTGGACAGGGGGGAGCTCCTATAATTCACCCCTCCACTTT.

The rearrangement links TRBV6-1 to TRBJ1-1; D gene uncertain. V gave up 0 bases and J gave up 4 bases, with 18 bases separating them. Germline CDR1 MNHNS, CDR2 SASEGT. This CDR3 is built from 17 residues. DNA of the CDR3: TGTGCCAGCAGTGAAGCGTTAAGGTATCGGGGTGGCACTGAAGCTTTCTTT. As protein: CASSEALRYRGGTEAFF.

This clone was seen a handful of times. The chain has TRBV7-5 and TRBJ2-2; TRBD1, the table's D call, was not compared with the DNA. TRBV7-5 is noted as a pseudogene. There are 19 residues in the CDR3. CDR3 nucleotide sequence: TGTGTCAGAAGCTTACTGGGGGCCCTATACCCCGCGAACACCGGGGAGCTGTTTTTT. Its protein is CVRSLLGALYPANTGELFF.

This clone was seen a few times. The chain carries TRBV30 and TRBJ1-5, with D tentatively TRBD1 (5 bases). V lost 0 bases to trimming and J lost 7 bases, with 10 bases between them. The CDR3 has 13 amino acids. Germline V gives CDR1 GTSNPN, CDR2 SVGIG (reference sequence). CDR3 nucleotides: TGTGCCTGGAGTGTAGGGGCGGGACAGCCCCAGCATTTT. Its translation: CAWSVGAGQPQHF.

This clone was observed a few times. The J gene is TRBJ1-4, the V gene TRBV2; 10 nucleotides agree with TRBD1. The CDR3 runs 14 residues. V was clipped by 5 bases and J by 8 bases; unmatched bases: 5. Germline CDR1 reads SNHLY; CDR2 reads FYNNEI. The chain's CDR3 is CASSLGQGSEKLFF. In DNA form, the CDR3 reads TGTGCCAGCAGTTTGGGACAGGGGAGCGAAAAACTGTTTTTT.

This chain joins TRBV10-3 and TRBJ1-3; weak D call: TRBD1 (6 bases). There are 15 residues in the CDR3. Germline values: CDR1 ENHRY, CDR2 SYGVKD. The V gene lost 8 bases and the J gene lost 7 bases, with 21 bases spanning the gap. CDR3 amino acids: CAIGGTGGHWNTIYF. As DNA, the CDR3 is TGTGCCATCGGAGGAACCGGGGGGCATTGGAACACCATATATTTT.

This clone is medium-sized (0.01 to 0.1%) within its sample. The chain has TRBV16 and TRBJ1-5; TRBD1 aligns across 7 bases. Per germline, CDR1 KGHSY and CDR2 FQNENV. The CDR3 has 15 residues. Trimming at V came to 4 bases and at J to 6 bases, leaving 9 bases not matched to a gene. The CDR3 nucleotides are TGTGCCAGCAGCCCTACGACAGGGCGGGGTCAGCCCCAGCATTTT. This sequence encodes CASSPTTGRGQPQHF.

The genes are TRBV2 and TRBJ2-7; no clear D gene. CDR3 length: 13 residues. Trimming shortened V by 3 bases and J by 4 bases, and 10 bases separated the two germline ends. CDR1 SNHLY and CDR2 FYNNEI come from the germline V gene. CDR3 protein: CASSDHRWYEQYF. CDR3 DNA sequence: TGTGCCAGCAGTGATCATCGGTGGTACGAGCAGTACTTC. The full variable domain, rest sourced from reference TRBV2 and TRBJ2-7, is EPEVTQTPSHQVTQMGQEVILRCVPISNHLYFYWYRQILGQKVEFLVSFYNNEISEKSEIFDDQFSVERPDGSNFTLKIRSTKLEDSAMYFCASSDHRWYEQYFGPGTRLTVT.

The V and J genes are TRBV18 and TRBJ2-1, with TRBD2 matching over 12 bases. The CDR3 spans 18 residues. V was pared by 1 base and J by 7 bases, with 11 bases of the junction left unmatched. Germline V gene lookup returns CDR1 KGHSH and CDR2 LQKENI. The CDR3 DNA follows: TGTGCCAGCTCACCACGTCTAGCGGGGGGGCGTGGGGTGAATGAGCAGTTCTTC. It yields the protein CASSPRLAGGRGVNEQFF.

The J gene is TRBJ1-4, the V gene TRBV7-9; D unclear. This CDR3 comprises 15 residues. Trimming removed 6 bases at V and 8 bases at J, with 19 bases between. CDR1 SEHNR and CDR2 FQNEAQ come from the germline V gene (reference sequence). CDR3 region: CASSLRDGAKEKLFF. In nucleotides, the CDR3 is TGTGCCAGCAGTCTAAGAGACGGAGCCAAAGAAAAACTGTTTTTT. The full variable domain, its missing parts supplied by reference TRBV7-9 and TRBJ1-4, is DTGVSQNPRHKITKRGQNVTFRCDPISEHNRLYWYRQTLGQGPEFLTYFQNEAQLEKSRLLSDRFSAERPKGSFSTLEIQRTEQGDSAMYLCASSLRDGAKEKLFFGSGTQLSVL.

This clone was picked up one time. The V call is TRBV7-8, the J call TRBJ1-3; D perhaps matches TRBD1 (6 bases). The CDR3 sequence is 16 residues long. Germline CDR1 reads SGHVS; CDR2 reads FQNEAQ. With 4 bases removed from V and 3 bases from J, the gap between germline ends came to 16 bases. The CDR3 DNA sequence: TGTGCCAGCAGCTCGAACTACGGGGGGCATGGAAACACCATATATTTT. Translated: CASSSNYGGHGNTIYF.

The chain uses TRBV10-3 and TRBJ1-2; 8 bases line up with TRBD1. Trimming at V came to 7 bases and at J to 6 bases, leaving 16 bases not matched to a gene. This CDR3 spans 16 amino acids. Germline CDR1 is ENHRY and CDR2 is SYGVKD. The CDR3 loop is CAIKADRAGVLDGYTF. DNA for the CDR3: TGTGCCATCAAGGCGGACAGGGCAGGGGTCTTGGATGGCTACACCTTC.

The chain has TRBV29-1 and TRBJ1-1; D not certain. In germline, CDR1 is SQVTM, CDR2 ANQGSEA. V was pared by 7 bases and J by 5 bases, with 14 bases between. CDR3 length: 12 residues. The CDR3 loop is CSATRRRTEAFF. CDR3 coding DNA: TGCAGCGCCACAAGGAGGCGAACTGAAGCTTTCTTT.

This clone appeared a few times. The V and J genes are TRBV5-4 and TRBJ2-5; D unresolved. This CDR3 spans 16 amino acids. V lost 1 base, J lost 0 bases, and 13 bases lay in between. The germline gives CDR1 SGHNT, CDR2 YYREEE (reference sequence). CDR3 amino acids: CASSLYSPLHQETQYF. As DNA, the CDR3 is TGTGCCAGCAGCTTGTATTCGCCCCTGCACCAAGAGACCCAGTACTTC. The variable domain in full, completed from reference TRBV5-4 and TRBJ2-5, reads ETGVTQSPTHLIKTRGQQVTLRCSSQSGHNTVSWYQQALGQGPQFIFQYYREEENGRGNFPPRFSGLQFPNYSSELNVNALELDDSALYLCASSLYSPLHQETQYFGPGTRLLVL.

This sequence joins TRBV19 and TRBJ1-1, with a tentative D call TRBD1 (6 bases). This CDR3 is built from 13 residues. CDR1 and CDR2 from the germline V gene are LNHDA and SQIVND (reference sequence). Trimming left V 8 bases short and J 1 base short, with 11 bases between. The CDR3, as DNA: TGTGCCAGTTCGGACAGCAGGAACACTGAAGCTTTCTTT. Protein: CASSDSRNTEAFF.

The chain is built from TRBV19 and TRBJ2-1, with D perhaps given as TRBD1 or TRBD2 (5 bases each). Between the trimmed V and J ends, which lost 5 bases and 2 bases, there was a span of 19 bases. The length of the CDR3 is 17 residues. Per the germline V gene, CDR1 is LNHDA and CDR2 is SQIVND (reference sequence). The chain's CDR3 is CASSPTTVLRAYNEQFF. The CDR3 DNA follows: TGTGCCAGTAGTCCGACGACAGTGTTGAGGGCCTACAATGAGCAGTTCTTC.